The source of this TCR beta chain is a study of blood T cell repertoires in COVID-19. Study-wide background: The study drew acute and convalescent COVID-19 samples from the United States, Italy and Spain. T cells, B-cell-depleted T cells, or PBMCs supplied cDNA or gDNA.

Trimming left V 3 bases short and J 9 bases short, with 23 bases between. In germline, CDR1 is MNHNS, CDR2 SASEGT. This CDR3 has 16 residues. In the authors' methods: Reference gene primer amplification gave nucleated cell count estimates. Only in-frame clones appear in the TCRdb table, and some are missing; sequencing was by immunoSEQ multiplex PCR. V and J calls and clone size are as listed in that table; D and trimming were resolved from the DNA. The data hold over 400,000 clones, with approximately 85% observed a single time. The sample was peripheral blood. This chain links TRBV6-1 with TRBJ1-2, with D possibly matching TRBD1 (6 bases). This receptor was identified in a human donor in a cohort sampled during active COVID-19. CDR3 sequence reads: CASSDQPSGVLRSYTF. The CDR3, as DNA: TGTGCCAGCAGTGATCAGCCCTCAGGGGTTCTTAGGAGCTACACCTTC.